This T cell receptor (beta chain) was identified in a study of CD8 T cells in Susac syndrome. The patients serving as multiple sclerosis controls were treatment-naive. They had stable or active relapsing-remitting disease and fulfilled revised McDonald criteria. Isolation of CD8+ and CD4+ T cells was performed negatively, whereas enrichment of TEMRA cells was done by FACS. The CDR3 spans 12 residues. V was clipped by 4 bases and J by 3 bases, with 8 bases between them. Germline values: CDR1 SGHNT, CDR2 YYREEE (reference sequence). Comment on this clonotype: Its antigen is still unknown.

When the RNA was reverse transcribed, random hexamers were used with an input of roughly 0.5 to 1 ug. An immunoSEQ multiplex PCR amplified TCR beta CDR3 over 54 Vbeta and 13 Jbeta. TCRdb recomputed calls from the immunoSEQ multiplex PCR reads with MiXCR, one row per CDR3 protein. Of about 200,000 distinct CDR3 sequences listed, 90% to 95% are singletons. Study-wide points: That the number of individuals in its TCR sequencing and HLA analysis was relatively small was acknowledged by the study.

The chain links TRBV5-4 to TRBJ2-7; D not certain. Sequencing was done on a sample of CD4+ T cells from PBMCs. The receptor's source is a human donor with multiple sclerosis. The chain's CDR3 is CASSRDNYEQYF. Written as DNA, the CDR3 is TGTGCCAGCAGCCGCGACAACTACGAGCAGTACTTC.